The source of this T cell receptor beta chain is a study of cytomegalovirus exposure and HLA in healthy donors. Study-level results: Reportedly, fewer N-insertions than the approximately 700-donor mean appeared in an Asian-associated ancestry cluster in a later analysis.

This CDR3 contains 14 residues. The V and J ends lost 6 bases and 4 bases respectively, with 15 bases between them. CDR1 is MNHEY, CDR2 SVGAGI, per germline. About this clone: What it binds is not known.

The PCR used 60 Vbeta and 13 Jbeta primers. Libraries were prepared by immunoSEQ multiplex PCR; TCRdb keeps only in-frame clonotypes and omits some of them. The repertoire holds about 110,000 clones, with more than 70% as singletons. Input material: PBMCs. The receptor was derived from a man between 35 and 55 years old in good health and CMV-seronegative. The gene calls are TRBV6-5 and TRBJ1-2; a weak D match, TRBD1 (5 bases). The CDR3 nucleotides are TGTGCCAGCAGGCGGGGCCAGACGGCCTATGGCTACACCTTC. Its translation: CASRRGQTAYGYTF.